Presented here are 14 T cell receptor beta chains from one specimen sequenced in a study of blood T cells in healthy people across ages. Then a second PCR, running roughly 6 to 11 cycles, was carried out with a sample-barcoded 5' primer and a J-beta primer mix. Via MiXCR, TCRdb re-called the 5' RACE reads, giving one row per CDR3 protein. Among some 780,000 distinct CDR3 sequences listed, 45% to 70% were seen once. What was sequenced was blood. These receptor sequences come from a man aged 40-49 years in good health.

The rearrangement uses TRBV27 and TRBJ1-5, with D possibly being TRBD1 (5 bases). CDR1 is MNHEY, CDR2 SMNVEV, per germline (reference sequence). This CDR3 is built from 16 residues. V was clipped by 5 bases and J by 0 bases, with 14 bases between them. The chain's CDR3 is CASSPITGASNQPQHF. The DNA for the CDR3 is TGTGCCAGCAGTCCCATAACAGGAGCTAGCAATCAGCCCCAGCATTTT.

The rearrangement uses TRBV18 and TRBJ2-1; 8 nucleotides match TRBD2. This CDR3 has 15 amino acids. Germline values: CDR1 KGHSH, CDR2 LQKENI. V was pared by 3 bases and J by 6 bases, with 7 bases of the junction left unmatched. As DNA, the CDR3 is TGTGCCAGCTCACCGGGACTAGGTGGGGGCAATGAGCAGTTCTTC. This codes for CASSPGLGGGNEQFF. The full variable domain, completed using reference TRBV18 and TRBJ2-1, is NAGVMQNPRHLVRRRGQEARLRCSPMKGHSHVYWYRQLPEEGLKFMVYLQKENIIDESGMPKERFSAEFPKEGPSILRIQQVVRGDSAAYFCASSPGLGGGNEQFFGPGTRLTVL.

The chain recombines TRBV9 with TRBJ2-5, with D perhaps matching TRBD1 (6 bases). The J call may not be correct, given that the DNA end is closer to TRBJ2-7. The V gene's germline CDR1 is SGDLS and CDR2 YYNGEE. CDR3 length: 13 residues. The CDR3 sequence is CASSAGTGLEQYF. The CDR3, as DNA: TGTGCCAGCAGCGCCGGTACAGGGCTCGAGCAGTACTTC.

This clonotype was observed a handful of times. This chain connects TRBV10-3 to TRBJ2-3, with D unclear. The CDR3 totals 16 residues. Per the germline V gene, CDR1 is ENHRY and CDR2 is SYGVKD. V was shortened by 1 base and J by 0 bases, with 11 bases between the two germline ends. The DNA of the CDR3 is TGTGCCATCAGTGAGTTCGCATTGAACAGCACAGATACGCAGTATTTT. As protein: CAISEFALNSTDTQYF.

The CDR3 sequence is CASSNENVFDGNNEQFF. CDR3 nucleotides: TGTGCCAGCAGCAATGAAAATGTTTTCGACGGAAACAATGAGCAGTTCTTC. This chain connects TRBV7-2 to TRBJ2-1; unclear D gene. Germline V lookup: CDR1 SGHTA, CDR2 FQGNSA. Trimming removed 5 bases at V and 5 bases at J, with 22 bases between. The CDR3 has 17 amino acids.

This rearrangement joins TRBV20-1 to TRBJ2-1; D is perhaps TRBD2 (6 bases). Trimming left V 3 bases short and J 6 bases short, with 15 bases between. Germline CDR1 and CDR2: DFQATT and SNEGSKA (reference sequence). The CDR3 length is 14 residues. The CDR3 coding sequence is TGCAGTGCTAGTACCGGGACTTTATTCAATGAGCAGTTCTTC. Translation gives CSASTGTLFNEQFF.

J is TRBJ2-3 and V is TRBV18; D assignment may be TRBD1 or TRBD2 (6 bases each). CDR1 and CDR2 from the germline V gene are KGHSH and LQKENI. The CDR3 is 18 residues long. Trimming took 0 bases from V and 2 from J, leaving 18 bases between them. DNA of the CDR3: TGTGCCAGCTCACCACCGAGGGGGGAAGGAGGCAACACAGATACGCAGTATTTT. This translates into CASSPPRGEGGNTDTQYF.

The chain employs TRBV20-1 and TRBJ2-3; D might be TRBD1 (5 bases). Germline V CDR1 and CDR2: DFQATT, SNEGSKA (reference sequence). Trimming pared 7 bases from V and 1 base from J, leaving 18 bases between. This CDR3 has 15 amino acids. Here the CDR3 reads CSVPDIIRGTDTQYF. Here the CDR3 DNA reads TGCAGTGTACCGGACATAATAAGAGGCACAGATACGCAGTATTTT.

The V gene is TRBV6-1, the J gene TRBJ2-4; 10 bases match TRBD2. Germline loops: CDR1 MNHNS, CDR2 SASEGT. V lost 3 bases to trimming and J lost 13 bases; unmatched junction nucleotides: 12. The CDR3 length is 15 residues. CDR3 protein: CASSDAAGGPDEQYF. The CDR3 DNA is TGTGCCAGCAGTGACGCAGCGGGGGGGCCGGATGAGCAGTACTTC.

The genes are TRBV13 and TRBJ2-1; 7 bases map to TRBD1. Losses at the gene ends were 2 bases for V and 12 bases for J; bases not matched to a gene: 4. CDR3 length: 12 residues. CDR1 and CDR2 from the germline V gene are PRHDT and FYEKMQ (reference sequence). DNA of the CDR3: TGTGCCAGCAGCTTATCAGGGACAGTGCAGTTCTTC. Translating gives CASSLSGTVQFF.

The table lists this clonotype with a few counts. V and J are TRBV20-1 and TRBJ2-5, with 11 bases identical to TRBD2. In germline, CDR1 is DFQATT, CDR2 SNEGSKA (reference sequence). V shed 7 bases, J shed 6 bases, and the junction held 7 bases outside the gene matches. The CDR3 extends over 13 amino acids. Here the CDR3 DNA reads TGCAGTGTCCCGACTAGCGGGGTGAAGACCCAGTACTTC. This sequence encodes CSVPTSGVKTQYF.

The chain employs TRBV3-1 and TRBJ2-1; the match to TRBD1 covers 8 bases. The CDR3 is made up of 16 amino acids. V lost 2 bases, J lost 4 bases, and 7 bases stayed unmatched. CDR1 LGHDT and CDR2 YNNKEL come from the germline V gene (reference sequence). Written as DNA, the CDR3 is TGTGCCAGCAGCCAATCCGGGACAGGACGGTACAATGAGCAGTTCTTC. It specifies CASSQSGTGRYNEQFF.

A few counts support this clonotype. V gene TRBV10-3 combines with J gene TRBJ2-3; 7 nucleotides agree with TRBD1. The trim removed 7 bases at V and 4 bases at J, leaving 8 bases unmatched. Looked up from germline, CDR1 is ENHRY and CDR2 is SYGVKD. This CDR3 has 14 amino acids. The CDR3 DNA follows: TGTGCCATCACCCGCGACAGGGTCCCAGATACGCAGTATTTT. As protein: CAITRDRVPDTQYF.

The V and J genes are TRBV7-2 and TRBJ2-6, with 11 bases matching TRBD2. Germline V gives CDR1 SGHTA, CDR2 FQGNSA. The CDR3 is made up of 17 amino acids. The V segment lost 5 bases and the J segment 4 bases; nucleotides outside the gene matches: 7. The CDR3 sequence is CASSQLAGAPGANVLTF. In DNA form, the CDR3 reads TGTGCCAGCAGCCAACTAGCGGGAGCCCCCGGGGCCAACGTCCTGACTTTC.